This entry describes one TCR beta chain. At the DNA level, this CDR3 is encoded by other sequences in the same sample as well. Here immunoSEQ multiplex PCR was the method, and the copy in TCRdb shows in-frame clones only, minus some. The sample yields more than 20,000 clones, approximately 87% seen once. The CDR3 totals 15 residues. The germline gives CDR1 MNHEY, CDR2 SMNVEV (reference sequence). J was trimmed by 3 bases and V by 3 bases; bases with no gene match: 6. These data originate in a study of OX40 agonist ivuxolimab in advanced cancers. The wider study: Intravenous ivuxolimab was administered to patients every 2 weeks at 0.01 to 10 mg/kg.

This TCR came from an adult with an advanced solid tumor such as melanoma, head and neck, liver or kidney cancer. This sample comprised CD4+ or CD8+ T cells sorted from blood, obtained in a trial of the OX40 agonist ivuxolimab. This chain connects TRBV27 to TRBJ2-7; 9 bases match TRBD2. CDR3 region: CASSFSSSGNYEQYF. The CDR3 coding sequence is TGTGCCAGCAGTTTTTCCTCTAGCGGGAACTACGAGCAGTACTTC.